Sequencing of this T cell receptor beta chain was carried out in a study of blood T cell repertoires in COVID-19. Study-wide context: In each case, the material was cDNA or gDNA derived from T cells, B-cell-depleted T cells, or PBMCs.

The germline V gene has CDR1 SNHLY and CDR2 FYNNEI. Trimming took off 6 bases at V and 0 bases at J, with 20 bases between the two ends. There are 17 residues in the CDR3. Cohort 3 donors counted as recovered after two negative PCRs, clearance, or resolved symptoms. TCRdb keeps only in-frame clones here, not all; method: immunoSEQ multiplex PCR. The sample records some 400,000 clones, just under 90% being singletons. The sample taken for sequencing was PBMCs or T cells enriched from blood (not recorded which). This clonotype was obtained from a woman in her 30s who had recovered from COVID-19. V usage is TRBV2 and J usage is TRBJ1-1; a possible D gene is TRBD1 (5 bases). The chain's CDR3 is CASRGLQERGMNTEAFF. As DNA, the CDR3 is TGTGCCAGCAGGGGATTACAGGAACGGGGGATGAACACTGAAGCTTTCTTT.